The 28 T cell receptor beta chains given below trace back to one sample, sequenced in a study of T cell repertoires in cytomegalovirus infection. TCRdb redid the calling of the reads with MiXCR, one entry per CDR3 protein. The data contain 650,000 to 900,000 distinct CDR3 sequences, approximately 32% of them singletons. Their antigens are not known. This specimen was cultured CD8+ T cells from PBMCs, taken from culture after CMV antigen stimulation. Receptor source: a human donor in good health (CMV status not recorded). Some clones in this sample may be carry-over from other donors' samples.

The rearrangement joins TRBV5-4 to TRBJ2-7; a weak D match, TRBD1 (6 bases). V lost 0 bases and J lost 0, with 19 bases in between. Germline CDR1 SGHNT, CDR2 YYREEE (reference sequence). The CDR3 is 18 residues long. The CDR3 reads CASSLGLGGLTYSYEQYF. CDR3 bases: TGTGCCAGCAGCTTGGGACTTGGGGGCCTCACCTACTCCTACGAGCAGTACTTC.

The V gene is TRBV12-3 or TRBV12-4, the J gene TRBJ2-2; D gene unclear. CDR3 size: 16 residues. V lost 4 bases to trimming and J lost 7 bases, with 19 bases between them. The CDR3 nucleotides read TGTGCCAGCAGTTCCTCCCAGAGGTCACGCCGCGGGGAGCTGTTTTTT. Its translation is CASSSSQRSRRGELFF.

The V gene is TRBV7-2, the J gene TRBJ1-2, with a possible D match to TRBD1 (5 bases). V dropped 1 base and J dropped 5 bases, with 20 bases sitting between them. Germline loops: CDR1 SGHTA, CDR2 FQGNSA. This CDR3 contains 17 residues. CDR3 amino acids: CASSLGAGTGGWYGYTF. The DNA of the CDR3 is TGTGCCAGCAGCTTAGGGGCAGGGACCGGGGGGTGGTATGGCTACACCTTC.

V is TRBV7-6 and J is TRBJ2-1, with D possibly being TRBD2 (6 bases). Germline V CDR1 and CDR2: SGHVS, FNYEAQ. CDR3 length: 13 residues. V dropped 6 bases and J dropped 5 bases, with 11 bases sitting between them. The CDR3 DNA sequence: TGTGCCAGCAGACCCCCGGGGGACAATGAGCAGTTCTTC. This sequence encodes CASRPPGDNEQFF.

This clonotype was detected ten times or more. The rearrangement uses TRBV7-8 and TRBJ2-3; 8 bases map to TRBD2. Germline V gives CDR1 SGHVS, CDR2 FQNEAQ. This CDR3 is built from 15 residues. V lost 0 bases and J lost 1; bases outside the gene matches: 0. The CDR3 region is CASSLARGGTDTQYF. In nucleotides, the CDR3 is TGTGCCAGCAGCTTAGCGCGGGGGGGCACAGATACGCAGTATTTT.

This clonotype was counted between two and nine times. The chain joins TRBV6-2 or TRBV6-3 to TRBJ1-5; the match to TRBD1 covers 9 bases. CDR1 and CDR2 from the germline V gene are MNHEY and SVGEGT. V was clipped by 0 bases and J by 7 bases; unmatched bases: 7. The CDR3 has 16 residues. The CDR3 sequence: CASSYSTGGYPQPQHF. As DNA, the CDR3 is TGTGCCAGCAGTTACTCGACAGGGGGGTACCCACAGCCCCAGCATTTT.

The V call is TRBV19, the J call TRBJ2-1, with 8 bases lining up with TRBD2. The V gene's germline CDR1 is LNHDA and CDR2 SQIVND (reference sequence). V shed 1 base and J 5 bases; nucleotides not matched to a gene: 7. There are 16 residues in the CDR3. CDR3 region: CASSIALAGGHNEQFF. CDR3 nucleotide sequence: TGTGCCAGTAGTATAGCCTTGGCGGGGGGACACAATGAGCAGTTCTTC.

On this clonotype itself: A much larger clone is a single base away; this may be a read error. This chain joins TRBV7-2 and TRBJ1-1; D is unclear. In germline, CDR1 is SGHTA, CDR2 FQGNSA. The CDR3 has 14 amino acids. The CDR3 sequence: CASSLAERETEASF. The DNA for the CDR3 is TGTGCCAGCAGCTTAGCGGAACGGGAGACTGAAGCTTCCTTT.

The chain carries TRBV29-1 and TRBJ2-7; 7 bases are a match to TRBD2. Germline CDR1 and CDR2: SQVTM and ANQGSEA. The CDR3 has 15 residues. J was trimmed by 0 bases and V by 3 bases; bases with no gene match: 8. CDR3 sequence (DNA): TGCAGCGTTGAGGGTAGCGGGCTAAGCTCCTACGAGCAGTACTTC. Translated, it gives CSVEGSGLSSYEQYF.

This clonotype was detected a few times. This CDR3 is CASSYSGPFTGELFF. The CDR3 nucleotides read TGTGCCAGCAGTTACTCGGGGCCCTTCACCGGGGAGCTGTTTTTT. J is TRBJ2-2 and V is TRBV6-5; D might be TRBD1 (5 bases). Germline loops: CDR1 MNHEY, CDR2 SVGAGI. The CDR3 has 15 residues. V lost 0 bases, J lost 4 bases, and 9 bases lay in between.

This sequence joins TRBV6-6 and TRBJ2-1, with 9 bases fitting TRBD2. The CDR3 runs to 15 residues. From germline, CDR1 is MNHNY and CDR2 SVGAGI (reference sequence). V shed 4 bases and J 4 bases; nucleotides not matched to a gene: 5. CDR3 coding DNA: TGTGCCAGCAGTTCCCTAGCGGGGCTATACAATGAGCAGTTCTTC. Its translation is CASSSLAGLYNEQFF.

The chain has TRBV7-9 and TRBJ2-7; D possibly corresponds to TRBD1 (6 bases). Per germline, CDR1 SEHNR and CDR2 FQNEAQ (reference sequence). Trimming cost V 5 bases and J 0 bases, with 11 bases left between them. The CDR3 totals 14 residues. In DNA form, the CDR3 reads TGTGCCAGCAGCGAGATACAGGGCTCCTACGAGCAGTACTTC. Translating gives CASSEIQGSYEQYF. The full variable domain, its missing parts supplied by reference TRBV7-9 and TRBJ2-7, is DTGVSQNPRHKITKRGQNVTFRCDPISEHNRLYWYRQTLGQGPEFLTYFQNEAQLEKSRLLSDRFSAERPKGSFSTLEIQRTEQGDSAMYLCASSEIQGSYEQYFGPGTRLTVT.

This chain uses TRBV7-9 with TRBJ2-2; TRBD2 matches 7 bases. The germline V gene has CDR1 SEHNR and CDR2 FQNEAQ (reference sequence). The CDR3 runs to 15 residues. J lost 2 bases, V lost 5 bases, and 5 bases had no gene match. CDR3 sequence (DNA): TGTGCCAGCAGCGGTGGGACTATCAACACCGGGGAGCTGTTTTTT. Translation: CASSGGTINTGELFF.

This clonotype appeared many times. The gene calls are TRBV4-1 and TRBJ2-2; D is tentatively TRBD1 or TRBD2 (5 bases each). Between the trimmed V and J ends, which lost 1 base and 6 bases, there was a span of 9 bases. The germline CDR1 and CDR2 sequences are MGHRA and YSYEKL. This CDR3 has 14 amino acids. Written as DNA, the CDR3 is TGCGCCAGCAGCCAAGTTCAGGGAGCCGGGGAGCTGTTTTTT. Its translation is CASSQVQGAGELFF.

The chain employs TRBV25-1 and TRBJ1-4, with D possibly being TRBD1 (6 bases). This CDR3 contains 14 residues. V gave up 4 bases and J gave up 7 bases, with 13 bases separating them. Germline V gives CDR1 MGHDK, CDR2 SYGVNS. CDR3 DNA sequence: TGTGCCAGCAGTGTGTACAGGGTCTCTGAAAAACTGTTTTTT. Translation gives CASSVYRVSEKLFF.

The chain couples TRBV2 to TRBJ2-1, with D possibly matching TRBD1 (6 bases). V was clipped by 6 bases and J by 3 bases, with 15 bases between them. The CDR3 spans 15 residues. Per the germline V gene, CDR1 is SNHLY and CDR2 is FYNNEI. In DNA, the CDR3 is TGTGCCAGCAGCGACAGGAAGCTTTACTACAATGAGCAGTTCTTC. Translating it yields CASSDRKLYYNEQFF.

This clonotype was counted a few times. The genes are TRBV6-6 and TRBJ2-7; 7 bases agree with TRBD1. Germline assignment: CDR1 MNHNY and CDR2 SVGAGI (reference sequence). This CDR3 is built from 15 residues. V lost 3 bases, J lost 5 bases, and 10 bases stayed unmatched. The CDR3 region has the DNA TGTGCCAGCAGTTATCAGGGGGTTTTGGAGGACGAGCAGTACTTC. Residues: CASSYQGVLEDEQYF.

This clonotype was counted at least ten times. The chain couples TRBV6-5 to TRBJ2-1; D is possibly TRBD1 (6 bases). CDR1 is MNHEY and CDR2 is SVGAGI in the germline V gene. This CDR3 region has 13 residues. V was shortened by 2 bases and J by 7 bases, with 9 bases between the two germline ends. The CDR3 loop is CASSYGRGNEQFF. The CDR3 DNA reads as TGTGCCAGCAGTTACGGCAGGGGAAATGAGCAGTTCTTC.

This clonotype was recorded a few times. The rearrangement joins TRBV7-2 to TRBJ2-2, with 14 nucleotides matching TRBD2. CDR3 length: 18 residues. Trimming took 4 bases from V and 2 from J; bases not matched to a gene: 6. CDR1 is SGHTA, CDR2 FQGNSA, per germline. The CDR3 DNA reads TGTGCCAGCAGCTGGGGACTAGCGGGGGCCGCAAACACCGGGGAGCTGTTTTTT. This encodes CASSWGLAGAANTGELFF.

The chain combines TRBV5-6 with TRBJ1-1; no reliable D call. The ends were cut back, 0 bases at V and 0 bases at J, with 12 bases in the middle. CDR1 and CDR2 (germline): SGHDT, YYEEEE. CDR3 length equals 16 residues. The CDR3 is CASSLEGGNMNTEAFF. DNA of the CDR3: TGTGCCAGCAGCTTGGAAGGCGGCAATATGAACACTGAAGCTTTCTTT.

This clonotype was observed a few times. DNA of the CDR3: TGTGCCATCAGTGAGTTTGGTAGCGAGGAGACCCAGTACTTC. It is translated as CAISEFGSEETQYF. J is TRBJ2-5 and V is TRBV10-3, with D tentatively TRBD2 (5 bases). Germline V lookup: CDR1 ENHRY, CDR2 SYGVKD. The CDR3 spans 14 residues. V lost 1 base, J lost 5 bases, and 11 bases lay in between.

This clonotype was detected only a few times. V gene TRBV23-1 combines with J gene TRBJ1-4; weak D call: TRBD1 (6 bases). TRBV23-1 is an ORF, with its function uncertain. Deletions cut 2 bases from V and 8 bases from J, with 9 bases between. The CDR3 sequence is 13 residues long. This CDR3 reads CASSQGGGEKLFF. The DNA of the CDR3 is TGCGCCAGCAGTCAAGGGGGGGGCGAAAAACTGTTTTTT.

This clonotype was detected only a few times. The rearrangement joins TRBV12-3 or TRBV12-4 to TRBJ2-5; 9 nucleotides agree with TRBD2. This CDR3 is 13 amino acids long. J gave up 3 bases and V 5 bases, and 1 base lay outside the gene matches. The DNA for the CDR3 is TGTGCCAGCAGTAGACTAGCGGAAGAGACCCAGTACTTC. Translated, it gives CASSRLAEETQYF.

This chain joins TRBV25-1 and TRBJ2-1; a weak D match, TRBD2 (5 bases). Germline V lookup: CDR1 MGHDK, CDR2 SYGVNS. Trimming left V 4 bases short and J 8 bases short, with 21 bases between. The CDR3 sequence is 16 residues long. In nucleotides, the CDR3 is TGTGCCAGCAGTGTGGGGAGCCAGGCTAGCACCCATGAGCAGTTCTTC. As protein: CASSVGSQASTHEQFF.

This clonotype was observed a few times. The V call is TRBV6-1, the J call TRBJ2-7; either TRBD1 or TRBD2 may fit D (6 bases each). The CDR3 contains 14 residues. Trimming pared 5 bases from V and 4 bases from J, leaving 15 bases between. Germline assignment: CDR1 MNHNS and CDR2 SASEGT. The chain's CDR3 is CASSYWGAGYEQYF. In nucleotides, the CDR3 is TGTGCCAGCAGTTATTGGGGGGCGGGATACGAGCAGTACTTC.

The chain has TRBV12-3 or TRBV12-4 and TRBJ1-3; D call uncertain. This CDR3 has 15 amino acids. Between the trimmed V and J ends, which lost 5 bases and 4 bases, there was a span of 15 bases. CDR3 nucleotides: TGTGCCAGCAGTGGTCTTTGGGATCGCGGAAACACCATATATTTT. Its translation: CASSGLWDRGNTIYF.

The chain links TRBV20-1 to TRBJ2-1; 9 bases agree with TRBD2. With V trimmed by 3 bases and J by 9 bases, 12 bases remained unmatched. This CDR3 is built from 15 residues. Germline CDR1 and CDR2: DFQATT and SNEGSKA (reference sequence). CDR3 sequence (DNA): TGCAGTGCTAGCGGCGGCGGGGGGGCTGATCCTGAGCAGTTCTTC. This sequence encodes CSASGGGGADPEQFF.

The rearrangement uses TRBV10-1 and TRBJ2-3, with D hard to call. Between the trimmed V and J ends, which lost 0 bases and 3 bases, there was a span of 10 bases. The germline CDR1 and CDR2 sequences are WNHNN and SYGVQD (reference sequence). There are 15 residues in the CDR3. CDR3 protein: CASSESRPPTDTQYF. The CDR3 DNA follows: TGCGCCAGCAGTGAGTCTCGGCCACCTACAGATACGCAGTATTTT.